This record concerns one TCR beta chain sequence. Its antigen is not known. If patients had autoimmune disease history or systemic immunosuppression, they were excluded. This record belongs to a study of OX40 agonist ivuxolimab in advanced cancers. Across the study: An agonistic human IgG2 monoclonal antibody against OX40 (CD134) was given. Study results and limitations: The mean number of expanded clones was higher in CD8+ T cells than in CD4+.

J lost 4 bases, V lost 1 base, and 4 bases had no gene match. This CDR3 region has 15 residues. CDR1 and CDR2 from the germline V gene are SGHTA and FQGNSA. The table came from immunoSEQ multiplex PCR; TCRdb's copy has only in-frame clones and leaves some out. The table has about 76,000 clones, 85% to 90% seen once. The origin of this receptor is an adult with an advanced solid tumor such as melanoma, head and neck, liver or kidney cancer. The rearrangement links TRBV7-2 to TRBJ2-7, with 10 bases lining up with TRBD1. Sequences were derived from CD4+ or CD8+ T cells sorted from blood, sampled in a trial of the OX40 agonist ivuxolimab. CDR3 protein: CASSLVWGQGYEQYF. The CDR3 DNA reads as TGTGCCAGCAGCTTAGTGTGGGGACAGGGGTACGAGCAGTACTTC.